These 25 T cell receptor beta chains were all obtained from the same sample, sequenced in a study of T cell responses to AZD1222 COVID-19 vaccine. Assay used: immunoSEQ multiplex PCR; TCRdb lists only in-frame clones, some missing. Of roughly 160,000 clones listed, just over 90% are singletons. Sequencing used peripheral blood, obtained 28 days after the second AZD1222 dose. Receptors were obtained from an adult who received the AZD1222 COVID-19 vaccine.

The CDR3 is CASSLGQGSYEQYF. CDR3 coding DNA: TGCGCCAGCAGCTTGGGACAGGGGAGCTACGAGCAGTACTTC. The J gene is TRBJ2-7, the V gene TRBV5-1; TRBD1 agrees at 8 bases. Germline values: CDR1 SGHRS, CDR2 YFSETQ. This CDR3 region has 14 residues. V shed 0 bases and J 3 bases; nucleotides not matched to a gene: 2.

V usage is TRBV6-1 and J usage is TRBJ1-4; D is possibly TRBD1 (5 bases). Germline V gene lookup returns CDR1 MNHNS and CDR2 SASEGT. The V end lost 2 bases, the J end lost 7 bases, and 14 bases lay between the germline ends. The CDR3 runs to 15 residues. The DNA for the CDR3 is TGTGCCAGCAGTGAAAAAATGGCAGGGCTTGAAAAACTGTTTTTT. Translated, it gives CASSEKMAGLEKLFF.

The chain combines TRBV23-1 with TRBJ1-5, with D tentatively TRBD1 (5 bases). TRBV23-1 carries the ORF label, with uncertain function. This CDR3 region has 15 residues. With 0 bases removed from V and 9 bases from J, the gap between germline ends came to 15 bases. The CDR3: CASSQSGVMATPQHF. The CDR3 DNA is TGCGCCAGCAGTCAATCGGGGGTGATGGCTACGCCCCAGCATTTT.

The rearrangement joins TRBV5-1 to TRBJ2-2; the D is unclear. This CDR3 contains 13 residues. Trimming pared 0 bases from V and 5 bases from J, leaving 5 bases between. CDR1 and CDR2 (germline): SGHRS, YFSETQ. This CDR3 reads CASSLDLTGELFF. The CDR3 DNA sequence: TGCGCCAGCAGCTTGGATCTAACCGGGGAGCTGTTTTTT.

This clone was found once. CDR3 loop: CASSSISQKAGELLEEQYF. CDR3 coding DNA: TGTGCCAGCAGCTCCATAAGCCAGAAAGCGGGAGAACTATTAGAAGAGCAGTACTTC. The rearrangement links TRBV7-8 to TRBJ2-7; TRBD2 aligns across 8 bases. Germline-derived CDR1 and CDR2 are SGHVS and FQNEAQ. V lost 4 bases and J lost 7; bases outside the gene matches: 24. The CDR3 has 19 residues.

The chain employs TRBV6-1 and TRBJ1-4; perhaps TRBD1 as D (6 bases). The CDR3 extends over 15 amino acids. Trimming left V 2 bases short and J 3 bases short, with 10 bases between. The germline CDR1 and CDR2 sequences are MNHNS and SASEGT. CDR3 DNA: TGTGCCAGCAGTGAATCGGGGGCCCCTAATGAAAAACTGTTTTTT. This sequence encodes CASSESGAPNEKLFF.

This chain joins TRBV28 and TRBJ2-7, with TRBD2 identical over 8 bases. Germline values: CDR1 MDHEN, CDR2 SYDVKM. CDR3 length equals 19 residues. The J segment lost 2 bases and the V segment lost 1 base, leaving 16 bases of the junction unmatched. In nucleotides, the CDR3 is TGTGCCAGCAGTTTATTAGGGGGGGGCCTGAGAGCGGGAGCCTACGAGCAGTACTTC. Translation: CASSLLGGGLRAGAYEQYF.

This clone was counted ten times or more. This chain connects TRBV9 to TRBJ1-4; no clear D gene. CDR3 length: 15 residues. Trimming left V 0 bases short and J 2 bases short, with 8 bases between. Germline V gene lookup returns CDR1 SGDLS and CDR2 YYNGEE. CDR3 in DNA: TGTGCCAGCAGCGTAGGTGTGGGGACTAATGAAAAACTGTTTTTT. It encodes CASSVGVGTNEKLFF.

The genes are TRBV9 and TRBJ1-5, with D perhaps matching TRBD1 (5 bases). The CDR3 totals 14 residues. Germline CDR1 is SGDLS and CDR2 is YYNGEE. V lost 3 bases and J lost 6, with 13 bases in between. The chain's CDR3 is CASSGSAGSQPQHF. CDR3 sequence (DNA): TGTGCCAGCAGCGGGTCGGCAGGGAGTCAGCCCCAGCATTTT.

The chain couples TRBV29-1 to TRBJ1-1; D is undetermined. This CDR3 comprises 13 residues. Per the germline V gene, CDR1 is SQVTM and CDR2 is ANQGSEA. Trimming removed 0 bases from V and 1 base from J, with 6 bases in between. The CDR3: CSVEDGQNTEAFF. The CDR3 region has the DNA TGCAGCGTTGAAGATGGGCAGAACACTGAAGCTTTCTTT.

This clone was seen only once. This chain joins TRBV24-1 and TRBJ2-3, with D maybe TRBD1 (7 bases). Germline assignment: CDR1 KGHDR and CDR2 SFDVKD. This CDR3 contains 16 residues. The V and J ends lost 3 bases and 2 bases respectively, with 14 bases between them. The CDR3 DNA reads as TGTGCCACCAGTGATGGAGGGACAGTGCCCACAGATACGCAGTATTTT. Translated, it gives CATSDGGTVPTDTQYF.

V and J are TRBV24-1 and TRBJ2-3; either TRBD1 or TRBD2 may fit D (5 bases each). V lost 4 bases to trimming and J lost 4 bases, with 5 bases between them. CDR1 is KGHDR and CDR2 is SFDVKD in the germline V gene. This CDR3 comprises 12 residues. CDR3 coding DNA: TGTGCCACCAGTGAGGGGGCAGATACGCAGTATTTT. Protein: CATSEGADTQYF.

The chain recombines TRBV3-1 (or the pseudogene TRBV3-2) with TRBJ2-7, with no clear D. The CDR3 contains 12 residues. Germline V gives CDR1 LGHDT, CDR2 YNNKEL (reference sequence). V shed 2 bases and J shed 3 bases, with 5 bases lying between them. This chain's CDR3 is CASSQYLYEQYF. DNA of the CDR3: TGTGCCAGCAGCCAATACCTCTACGAGCAGTACTTC.

The chain links TRBV4-2 to TRBJ1-6, with 7 positions matching TRBD1. V gave up 1 base and J gave up 11 bases; unmatched junction bases: 14. The CDR3 loop spans 17 amino acids. Per the germline V gene, CDR1 is LGHNA and CDR2 is YNFKEQ. CDR3 in DNA: TGTGCCAGCAGCCAAGGCGGTCTAGGGGGCAGTACGACACCCCTCCACTTT. Translation: CASSQGGLGGSTTPLHF.

This clone was detected once. The rearrangement uses TRBV1 and TRBJ2-7; the table gives TRBD2 as D, unverified against the DNA. TRBV1 represents a pseudogene. The CDR3 runs 17 residues. CDR3 in amino acids: CTSSQSPSGKTTYEQYF. The DNA for the CDR3 is TGCACCAGCAGCCAATCTCCATCGGGGAAAACTACCTACGAGCAGTACTTC.

This chain connects TRBV6-1 to TRBJ2-3; 8 nucleotides line up with TRBD2. V lost 4 bases and J lost 3; bases outside the gene matches: 9. From germline, CDR1 is MNHNS and CDR2 SASEGT. The CDR3 covers 16 residues. The CDR3 spells CASSGIDRGGTDTQYF. The CDR3 DNA sequence: TGTGCCAGCAGTGGAATTGATCGGGGGGGTACAGATACGCAGTATTTT.

This clone has only a few counts. This sequence joins TRBV15 and TRBJ2-7, with a weak D call TRBD2 (5 bases). This CDR3 contains 15 residues. CDR1 is LNHNV and CDR2 is YYDKDF in the germline V gene (reference sequence). V gave up 0 bases and J gave up 6 bases, with 15 bases separating them. CDR3 region: CATSRDRGGDREQYF. The DNA for the CDR3 is TGTGCCACCAGCAGAGATCGGGGTGGAGATCGCGAGCAGTACTTC.

The rearrangement links TRBV5-4 to TRBJ1-6; 9 bases match TRBD1. CDR3 length: 17 amino acids. The germline CDR1 and CDR2 sequences are SGHNT and YYREEE (reference sequence). V lost 4 bases, J lost 5 bases, and 10 bases stayed unmatched. CDR3 bases: TGTGCCAGCAGCCATGGACAGGGGCTTCCCAATAATTCACCCCTCCACTTT. As protein: CASSHGQGLPNNSPLHF.

This chain uses TRBV7-2 with TRBJ2-1, with D perhaps matching TRBD2 (6 bases). Trimming cost V 3 bases and J 0 bases, with 18 bases left between them. The CDR3 contains 18 residues. The germline V gene encodes CDR1 SGHTA and CDR2 FQGNSA. The chain's CDR3 is CASSFPKGGDRSYNEQFF. CDR3 in DNA: TGTGCCAGCAGCTTTCCCAAAGGCGGGGACCGCTCCTACAATGAGCAGTTCTTC.

As DNA, the CDR3 is TGTGCCTGGACGCGGGGGTTGAATGGCTACACCTTC. This translates into CAWTRGLNGYTF. The genes are TRBV30 and TRBJ1-2, with D perhaps TRBD1 (5 bases). Germline values: CDR1 GTSNPN, CDR2 SVGIG (reference sequence). This CDR3 has 12 residues. The germline V and J ends were trimmed by 4 bases and 6 bases, with 12 bases remaining between them.

This sequence joins TRBV20-1 and TRBJ1-1; D call uncertain. CDR1 is DFQATT and CDR2 is SNEGSKA in the germline V gene (reference sequence). The germline V and J ends were trimmed by 3 bases and 1 base, with 9 bases remaining between them. The CDR3 contains 13 residues. CDR3 loop: CSASRSSNTEAFF. The DNA for the CDR3 is TGCAGTGCTAGTAGGTCTTCGAACACTGAAGCTTTCTTT.

The sample holds a few counts of this clone. This chain links TRBV19 with TRBJ2-2; D perhaps matches TRBD1 (6 bases). Looked up from germline, CDR1 is LNHDA and CDR2 is SQIVND (reference sequence). This CDR3 contains 14 residues. The V end was cut by 8 bases, the J end by 3 bases, with 13 bases between. CDR3 bases: TGTGCCAGTTCGGGCCCAGGGGACACCGGGGAGCTGTTTTTT. This encodes CASSGPGDTGELFF.

The chain joins TRBV4-1 to TRBJ2-7; no clear D gene. V shed 1 base and J shed 6 bases, with 7 bases lying between them. This CDR3 region has 12 residues. CDR1 and CDR2 from the germline V gene are MGHRA and YSYEKL. CDR3 protein: CASSQVQGEQYF. In DNA form, the CDR3 reads TGCGCCAGCAGCCAAGTGCAAGGCGAGCAGTACTTC.

The chain links TRBV27 to TRBJ2-1; 13 positions match TRBD2. The CDR3 length is 15 residues. The junction had 4 bases not matched to a gene; V was cut back by 2 bases and J by 9 bases. CDR1 and CDR2 from the germline V gene are MNHEY and SMNVEV (reference sequence). The CDR3 reads CASSLGTSGVSEQFF. In DNA, the CDR3 is TGTGCCAGCAGTTTAGGGACTAGCGGGGTGAGTGAGCAGTTCTTC.

This sequence joins TRBV7-2 and TRBJ2-7; TRBD1 aligns across 8 bases. In germline, CDR1 is SGHTA, CDR2 FQGNSA. V shed 5 bases and J 4 bases; nucleotides not matched to a gene: 13. CDR3 size: 16 residues. The DNA of the CDR3 is TGTGCCAGCAGCCGGCGACAGGGACAGGCAACATACGAGCAGTACTTC. Translation: CASSRRQGQATYEQYF. Variable domain in full (rest from reference TRBV7-2 and TRBJ2-7): GAGVSQSPSNKVTEKGKDVELRCDPISGHTALYWYRQSLGQGLEFLIYFQGNSAPDKSGLPSDRFSAERTGGSVSTLTIQRTQQEDSAVYLCASSRRQGQATYEQYFGPGTRLTVT.